This T cell receptor (beta chain) was captured in a study of shared clonotypes between healthy human individuals. Sorted-subset replicate PCRs used 200 to 250 ng DNA, about 30,000 T cell genomes. TCRdb's copy holds only in-frame clones and misses some; the assay was immunoSEQ multiplex PCR. In the table there are roughly 810,000 clones, 95% to 97% of which are singletons. The CDR3 extends over 14 amino acids. CDR1 is KGHSH and CDR2 is LQKENI in the germline V gene. V was shortened by 0 bases and J by 8 bases, with 11 bases between the two germline ends. Naive CD8 cells comprised CD45RO-negative, CCR7-positively selected cells, excluding terminally differentiated effector memory CD45RA+ cells.

This sequence was found in a man younger than 40 in good health. V is TRBV18 and J is TRBJ2-1; D could derive from TRBD1 or TRBD2 (5 bases each). The sample consisted of naive CD8+ T cells sorted from blood. In DNA form, the CDR3 reads TGTGCCAGCTCACCACCCGGGACCGTGTATGAGCAGTTCTTC. Protein product: CASSPPGTVYEQFF.